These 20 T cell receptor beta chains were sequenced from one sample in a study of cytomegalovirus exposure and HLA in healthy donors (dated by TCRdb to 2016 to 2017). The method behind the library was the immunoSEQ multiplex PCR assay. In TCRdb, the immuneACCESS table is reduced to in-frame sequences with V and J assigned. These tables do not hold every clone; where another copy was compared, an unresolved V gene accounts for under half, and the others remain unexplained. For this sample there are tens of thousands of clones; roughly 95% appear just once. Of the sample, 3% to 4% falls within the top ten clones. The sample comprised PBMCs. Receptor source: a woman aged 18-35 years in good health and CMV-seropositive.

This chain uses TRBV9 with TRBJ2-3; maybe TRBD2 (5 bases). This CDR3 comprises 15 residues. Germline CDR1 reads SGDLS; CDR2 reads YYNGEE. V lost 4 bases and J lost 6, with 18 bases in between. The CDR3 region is CASSTQQIWEDTQYF. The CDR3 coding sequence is TGTGCCAGCAGCACTCAACAAATCTGGGAGGATACGCAGTATTTT.

This CDR3 reads CASTQTGTGQPQHF. In DNA form, the CDR3 reads TGTGCCAGTACTCAGACAGGCACCGGGCAGCCCCAGCATTTT. The chain uses TRBV19 and TRBJ1-5; D is possibly TRBD1 (6 bases). Germline loops: CDR1 LNHDA, CDR2 SQIVND (reference sequence). There are 14 residues in the CDR3. The V end was cut by 7 bases, the J end by 7 bases, with 17 bases between.

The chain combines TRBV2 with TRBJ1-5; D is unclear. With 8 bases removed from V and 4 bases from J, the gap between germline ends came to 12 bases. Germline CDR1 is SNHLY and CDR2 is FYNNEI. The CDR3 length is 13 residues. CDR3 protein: CASSFWANQPQHF. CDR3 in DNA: TGTGCCAGCTCCTTCTGGGCGAATCAGCCCCAGCATTTT.

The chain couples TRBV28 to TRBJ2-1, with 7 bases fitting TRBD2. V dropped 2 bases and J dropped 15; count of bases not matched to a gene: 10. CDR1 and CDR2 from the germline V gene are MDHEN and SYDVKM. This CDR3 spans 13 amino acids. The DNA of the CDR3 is TGTGCCAGCAGTTTAGGGGCGGGAGATAGTCGGTTCTTC. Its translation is CASSLGAGDSRFF.

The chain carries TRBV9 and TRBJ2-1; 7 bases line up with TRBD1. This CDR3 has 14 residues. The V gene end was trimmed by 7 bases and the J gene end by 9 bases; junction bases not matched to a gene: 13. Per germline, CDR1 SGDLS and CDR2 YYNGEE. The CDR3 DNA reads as TGTGCCAGCGATGAGGGGACAGTTTTTACTGAGCAGTTCTTC. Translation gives CASDEGTVFTEQFF.

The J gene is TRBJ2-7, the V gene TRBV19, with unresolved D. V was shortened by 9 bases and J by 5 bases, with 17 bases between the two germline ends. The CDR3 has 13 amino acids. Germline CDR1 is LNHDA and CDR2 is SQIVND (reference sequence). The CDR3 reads CASTPQGRDEQYF. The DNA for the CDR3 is TGTGCCAGCACCCCCCAAGGTCGGGACGAGCAGTACTTC. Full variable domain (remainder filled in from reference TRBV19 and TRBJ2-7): DGGITQSPKYLFRKEGQNVTLSCEQNLNHDAMYWYRQDPGQGLRLIYYSQIVNDFQKGDIAEGYSVSREKKESFPLTVTSAQKNPTAFYLCASTPQGRDEQYFGPGTRLTVT.

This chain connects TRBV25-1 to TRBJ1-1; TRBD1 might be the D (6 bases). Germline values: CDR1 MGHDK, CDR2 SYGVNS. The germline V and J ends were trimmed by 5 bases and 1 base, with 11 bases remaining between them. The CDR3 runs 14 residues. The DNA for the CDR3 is TGTGCCAGCAGTCCGACAGGCCGGAACACTGAAGCTTTCTTT. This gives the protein CASSPTGRNTEAFF.

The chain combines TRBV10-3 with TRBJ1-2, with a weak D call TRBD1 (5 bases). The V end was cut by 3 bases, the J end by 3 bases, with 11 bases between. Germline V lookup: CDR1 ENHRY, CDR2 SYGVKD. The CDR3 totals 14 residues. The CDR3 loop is CAISESREDYGYTF. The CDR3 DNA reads TGTGCCATCAGTGAAAGCAGGGAGGACTATGGCTACACCTTC.

The CDR3 loop reads CASSLDIQGSNQPQHF. The CDR3 coding sequence is TGTGCCAGCAGCTTAGACATACAGGGGAGCAATCAGCCCCAGCATTTT. V is TRBV7-2 and J is TRBJ1-5; 7 bases align to TRBD1. The V and J ends lost 1 base and 1 base, in that order; junction bases with no gene match: 4. Germline-derived CDR1 and CDR2 are SGHTA and FQGNSA. CDR3 length: 16 residues.

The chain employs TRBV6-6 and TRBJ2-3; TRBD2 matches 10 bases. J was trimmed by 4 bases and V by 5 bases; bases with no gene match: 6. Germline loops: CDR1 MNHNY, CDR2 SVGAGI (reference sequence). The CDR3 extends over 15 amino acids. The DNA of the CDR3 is TGTGCCAGCAGTGGCCCGACTAGCGGGTCAGATACGCAGTATTTT. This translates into CASSGPTSGSDTQYF.

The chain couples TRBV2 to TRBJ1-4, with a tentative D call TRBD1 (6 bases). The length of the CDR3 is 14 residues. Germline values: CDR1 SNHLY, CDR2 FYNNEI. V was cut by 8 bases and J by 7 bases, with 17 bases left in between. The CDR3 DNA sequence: TGTGCCAGCGGCCGGACAGACAAGGGTGAAAAACTGTTTTTT. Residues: CASGRTDKGEKLFF.

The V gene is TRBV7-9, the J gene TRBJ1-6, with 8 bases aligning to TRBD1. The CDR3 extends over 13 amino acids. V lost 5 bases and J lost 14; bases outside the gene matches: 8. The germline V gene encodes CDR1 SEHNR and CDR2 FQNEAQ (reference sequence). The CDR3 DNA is TGTGCCAGCAGCACGACAGGGGAGGGCACCCTCCACTTT. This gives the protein CASSTTGEGTLHF. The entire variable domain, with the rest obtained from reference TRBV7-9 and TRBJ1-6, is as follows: DTGVSQNPRHKITKRGQNVTFRCDPISEHNRLYWYRQTLGQGPEFLTYFQNEAQLEKSRLLSDRFSAERPKGSFSTLEIQRTEQGDSAMYLCASSTTGEGTLHFGNGTRLTVT.

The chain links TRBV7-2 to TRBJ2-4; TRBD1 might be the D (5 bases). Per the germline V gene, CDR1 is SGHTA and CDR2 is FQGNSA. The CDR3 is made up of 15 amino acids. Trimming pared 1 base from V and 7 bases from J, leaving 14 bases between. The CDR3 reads CASSLVGQGRNIQYF. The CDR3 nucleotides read TGTGCCAGCAGCTTAGTAGGGCAGGGTAGGAACATTCAGTACTTC.

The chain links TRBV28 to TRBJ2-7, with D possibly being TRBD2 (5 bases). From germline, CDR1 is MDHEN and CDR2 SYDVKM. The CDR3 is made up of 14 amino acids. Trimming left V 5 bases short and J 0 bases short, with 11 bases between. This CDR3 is CASSPGSSSYEQYF. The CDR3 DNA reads TGTGCCAGCAGTCCGGGGTCCAGCTCCTACGAGCAGTACTTC.

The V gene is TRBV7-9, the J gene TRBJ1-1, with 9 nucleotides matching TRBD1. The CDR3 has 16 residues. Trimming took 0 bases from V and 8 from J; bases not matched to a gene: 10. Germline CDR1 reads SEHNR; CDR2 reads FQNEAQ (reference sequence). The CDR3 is CASSLAGTGFSREAFF. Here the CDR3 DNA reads TGTGCCAGCAGCTTAGCTGGGACAGGGTTCTCCCGCGAAGCTTTCTTT.

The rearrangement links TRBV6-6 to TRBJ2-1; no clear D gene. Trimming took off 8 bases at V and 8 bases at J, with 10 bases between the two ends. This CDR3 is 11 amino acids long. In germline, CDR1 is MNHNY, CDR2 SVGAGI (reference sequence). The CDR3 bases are TGTGCCAGCGGAGTAGTCGATGAGCAGTTCTTC. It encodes CASGVVDEQFF.

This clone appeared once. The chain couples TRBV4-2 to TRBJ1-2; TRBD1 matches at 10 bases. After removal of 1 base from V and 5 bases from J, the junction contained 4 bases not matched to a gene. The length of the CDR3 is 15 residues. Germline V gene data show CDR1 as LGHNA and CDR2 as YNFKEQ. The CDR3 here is CASSQGDRGRYGYTF. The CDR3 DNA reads TGTGCCAGCAGCCAAGGAGACAGGGGGCGATATGGCTACACCTTC.

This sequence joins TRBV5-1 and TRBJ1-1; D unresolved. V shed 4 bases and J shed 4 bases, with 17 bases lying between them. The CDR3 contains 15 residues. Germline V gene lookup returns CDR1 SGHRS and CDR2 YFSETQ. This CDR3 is CASSRGSSLGTEAFF. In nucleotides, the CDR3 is TGCGCCAGCAGCCGAGGAAGTAGTTTGGGCACTGAAGCTTTCTTT.

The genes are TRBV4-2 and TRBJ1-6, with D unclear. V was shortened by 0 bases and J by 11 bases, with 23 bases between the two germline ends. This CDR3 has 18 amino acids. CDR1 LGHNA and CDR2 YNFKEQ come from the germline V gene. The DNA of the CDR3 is TGTGCCAGCAGCCAAGAACCGTTGCGGGGTCAAACTCATACACCCCTCCACTTT. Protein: CASSQEPLRGQTHTPLHF.

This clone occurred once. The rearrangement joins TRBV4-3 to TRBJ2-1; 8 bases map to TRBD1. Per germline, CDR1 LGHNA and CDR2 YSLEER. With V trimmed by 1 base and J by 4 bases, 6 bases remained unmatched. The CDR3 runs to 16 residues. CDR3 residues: CASSQGPGGDYNEQFF. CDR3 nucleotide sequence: TGCGCCAGCAGCCAAGGCCCAGGGGGCGATTACAATGAGCAGTTCTTC.